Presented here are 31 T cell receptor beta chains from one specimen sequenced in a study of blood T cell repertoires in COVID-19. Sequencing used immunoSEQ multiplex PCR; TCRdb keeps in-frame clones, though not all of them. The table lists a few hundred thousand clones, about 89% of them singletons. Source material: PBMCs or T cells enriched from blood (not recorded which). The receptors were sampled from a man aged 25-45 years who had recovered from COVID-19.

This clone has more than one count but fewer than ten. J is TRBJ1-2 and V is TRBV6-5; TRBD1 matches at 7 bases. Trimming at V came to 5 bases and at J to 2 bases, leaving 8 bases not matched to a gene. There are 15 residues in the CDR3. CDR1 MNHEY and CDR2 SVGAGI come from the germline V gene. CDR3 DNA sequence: TGTGCCAGCAGTACGGACAGGTCCAGCAACTATGGCTACACCTTC. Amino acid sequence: CASSTDRSSNYGYTF.

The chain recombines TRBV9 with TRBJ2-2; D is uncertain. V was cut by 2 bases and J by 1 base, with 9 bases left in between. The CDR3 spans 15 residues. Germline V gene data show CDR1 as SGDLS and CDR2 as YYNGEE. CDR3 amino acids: CASSVVTGNTGELFF. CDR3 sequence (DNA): TGTGCCAGCAGCGTGGTCACCGGGAACACCGGGGAGCTGTTTTTT.

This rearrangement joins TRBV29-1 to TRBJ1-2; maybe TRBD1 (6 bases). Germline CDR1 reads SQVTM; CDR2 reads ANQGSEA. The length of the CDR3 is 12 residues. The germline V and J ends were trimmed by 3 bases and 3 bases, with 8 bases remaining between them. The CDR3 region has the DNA TGCAGCGTTGATGCAGGGGACTATGGCTACACCTTC. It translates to CSVDAGDYGYTF.

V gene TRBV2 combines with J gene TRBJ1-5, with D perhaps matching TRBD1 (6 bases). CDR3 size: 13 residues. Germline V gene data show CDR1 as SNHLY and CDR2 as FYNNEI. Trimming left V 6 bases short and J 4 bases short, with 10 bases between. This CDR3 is CASSVDSNQPQHF. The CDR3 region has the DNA TGTGCCAGCAGCGTGGACAGTAATCAGCCCCAGCATTTT.

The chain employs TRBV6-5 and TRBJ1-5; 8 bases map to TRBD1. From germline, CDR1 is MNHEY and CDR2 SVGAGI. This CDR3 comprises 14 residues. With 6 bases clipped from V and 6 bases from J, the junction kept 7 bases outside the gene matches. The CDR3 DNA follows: TGTGCCAGCAGCCCAACAGGGGGACTTCAGCCCCAGCATTTT. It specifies CASSPTGGLQPQHF.

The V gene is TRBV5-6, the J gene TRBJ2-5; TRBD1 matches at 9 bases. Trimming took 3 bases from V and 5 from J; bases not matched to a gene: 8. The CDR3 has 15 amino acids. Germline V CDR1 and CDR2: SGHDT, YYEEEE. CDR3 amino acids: CASSWVQGAGETQYF. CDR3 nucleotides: TGTGCCAGCAGCTGGGTACAGGGGGCTGGGGAGACCCAGTACTTC.

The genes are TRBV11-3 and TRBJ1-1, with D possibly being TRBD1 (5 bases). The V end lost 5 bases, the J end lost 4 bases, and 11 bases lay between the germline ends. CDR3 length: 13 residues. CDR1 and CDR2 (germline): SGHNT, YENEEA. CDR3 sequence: CASSAYQGTEAFF. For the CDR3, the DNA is TGTGCCAGCAGCGCGTACCAGGGCACTGAAGCTTTCTTT. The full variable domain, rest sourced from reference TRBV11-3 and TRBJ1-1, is EAGVVQSPRYKIIEKKQPVAFWCNPISGHNTLYWYLQNLGQGPELLIRYENEEAVDDSQLPKDRFSAERLKGVDSTLKIQPAELGDSAVYLCASSAYQGTEAFFGQGTRLTVV.

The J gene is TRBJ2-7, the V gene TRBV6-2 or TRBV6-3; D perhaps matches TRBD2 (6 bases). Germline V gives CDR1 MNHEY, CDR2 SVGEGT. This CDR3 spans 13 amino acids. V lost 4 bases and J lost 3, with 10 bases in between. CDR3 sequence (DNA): TGTGCCAGCAGTTGGGTAGCGGTCTACGAGCAGTACTTC. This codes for CASSWVAVYEQYF.

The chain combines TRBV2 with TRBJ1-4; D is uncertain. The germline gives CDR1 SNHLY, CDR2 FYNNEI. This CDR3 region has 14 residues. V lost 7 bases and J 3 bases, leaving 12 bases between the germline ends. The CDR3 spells CASTSAVANEKLFF. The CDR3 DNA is TGTGCCAGCACCTCGGCGGTGGCTAATGAAAAACTGTTTTTT.

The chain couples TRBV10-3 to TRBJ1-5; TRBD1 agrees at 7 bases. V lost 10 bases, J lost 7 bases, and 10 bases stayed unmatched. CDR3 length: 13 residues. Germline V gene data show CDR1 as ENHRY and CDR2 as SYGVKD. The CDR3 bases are TGTGCCAGCAATGACAGGGCAGGACAGCCCCAGCATTTT. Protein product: CASNDRAGQPQHF.

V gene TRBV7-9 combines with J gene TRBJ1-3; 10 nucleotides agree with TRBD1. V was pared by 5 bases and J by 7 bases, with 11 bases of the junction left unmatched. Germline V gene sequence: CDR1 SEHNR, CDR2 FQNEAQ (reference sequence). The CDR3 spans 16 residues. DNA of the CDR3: TGTGCCAGCAGCCCCGGGACAGGGGTCGTTAGGAACACCATATATTTT. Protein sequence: CASSPGTGVVRNTIYF.

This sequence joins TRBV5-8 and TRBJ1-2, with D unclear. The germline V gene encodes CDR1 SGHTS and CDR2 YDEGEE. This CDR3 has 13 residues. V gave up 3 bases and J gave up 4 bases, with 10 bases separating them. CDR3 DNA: TGTGCCAGCAGCTACACAGCCGTCTATGGCTACACCTTC. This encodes CASSYTAVYGYTF.

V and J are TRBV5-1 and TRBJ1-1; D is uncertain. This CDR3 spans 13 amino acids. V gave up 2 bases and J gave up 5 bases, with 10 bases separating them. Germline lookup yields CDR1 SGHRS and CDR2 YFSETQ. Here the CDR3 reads CASSLNERTEAFF. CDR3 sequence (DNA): TGCGCCAGCAGCTTAAACGAGAGAACTGAAGCTTTCTTT.

The CDR3 DNA sequence: TGTGCTAGTGGTCGGGCAGCGGGGCGCACCGGGGAGCTGTTTTTT. Translation: CASGRAAGRTGELFF. The chain combines TRBV12-5 with TRBJ2-2; TRBD2 matches at 7 bases. The trim removed 5 bases at V and 4 bases at J, leaving 7 bases unmatched. Germline V gene lookup returns CDR1 LGHNT and CDR2 FRNRAP. The CDR3 runs to 15 residues.

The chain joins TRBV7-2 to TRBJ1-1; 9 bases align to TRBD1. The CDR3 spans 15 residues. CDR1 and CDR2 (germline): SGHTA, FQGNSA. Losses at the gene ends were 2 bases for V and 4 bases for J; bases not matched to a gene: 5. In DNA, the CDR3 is TGTGCCAGCAGCTTAAATACAGGGGGCATCACTGAAGCTTTCTTT. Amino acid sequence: CASSLNTGGITEAFF.

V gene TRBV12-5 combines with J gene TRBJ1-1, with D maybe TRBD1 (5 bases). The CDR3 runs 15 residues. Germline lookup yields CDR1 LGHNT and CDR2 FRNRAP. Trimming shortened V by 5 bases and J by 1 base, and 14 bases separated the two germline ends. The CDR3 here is CASGARQTANTEAFF. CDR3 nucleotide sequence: TGTGCTAGTGGTGCCCGACAGACTGCGAACACTGAAGCTTTCTTT.

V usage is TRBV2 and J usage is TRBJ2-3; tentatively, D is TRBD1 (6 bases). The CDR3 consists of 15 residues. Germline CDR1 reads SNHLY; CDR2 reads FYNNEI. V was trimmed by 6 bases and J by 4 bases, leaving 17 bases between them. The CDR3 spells CASSRVQGKADTQYF. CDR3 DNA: TGTGCCAGCAGCCGGGTTCAGGGGAAGGCAGATACGCAGTATTTT. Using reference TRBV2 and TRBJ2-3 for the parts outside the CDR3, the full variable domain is EPEVTQTPSHQVTQMGQEVILRCVPISNHLYFYWYRQILGQKVEFLVSFYNNEISEKSEIFDDQFSVERPDGSNFTLKIRSTKLEDSAMYFCASSRVQGKADTQYFGPGTRLTVL.

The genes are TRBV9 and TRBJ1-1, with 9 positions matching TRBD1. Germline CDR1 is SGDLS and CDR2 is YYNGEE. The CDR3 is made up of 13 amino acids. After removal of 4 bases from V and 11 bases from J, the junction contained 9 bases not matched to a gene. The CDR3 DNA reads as TGTGCCAGCAGCCCCAGCACAGGGGGCATGGCTTTCTTT. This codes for CASSPSTGGMAFF.

CDR3 coding DNA: TGTGCCAGTCGGGGGGGCTACGAGCAGTACTTC. This encodes CASRGGYEQYF. The chain uses TRBV19 and TRBJ2-7, with 8 bases matching TRBD2. Per germline, CDR1 LNHDA and CDR2 SQIVND (reference sequence). The CDR3 has 11 amino acids. Trimming at V came to 8 bases and at J to 3 bases, leaving 0 bases not matched to a gene.

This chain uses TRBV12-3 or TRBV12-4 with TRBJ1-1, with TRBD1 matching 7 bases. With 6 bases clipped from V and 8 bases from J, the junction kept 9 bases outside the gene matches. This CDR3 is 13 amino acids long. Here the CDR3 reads CASRPTGNGEAFF. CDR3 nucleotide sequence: TGTGCCAGCAGGCCGACAGGGAATGGGGAAGCTTTCTTT.

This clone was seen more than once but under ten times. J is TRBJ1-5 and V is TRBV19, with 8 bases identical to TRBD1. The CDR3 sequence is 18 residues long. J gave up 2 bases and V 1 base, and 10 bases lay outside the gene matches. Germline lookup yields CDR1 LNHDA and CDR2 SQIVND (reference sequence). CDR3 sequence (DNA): TGTGCCAGTAGTATAGCCAGGGGGCGTTTTTCGGGCAATCAGCCCCAGCATTTT. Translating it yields CASSIARGRFSGNQPQHF.

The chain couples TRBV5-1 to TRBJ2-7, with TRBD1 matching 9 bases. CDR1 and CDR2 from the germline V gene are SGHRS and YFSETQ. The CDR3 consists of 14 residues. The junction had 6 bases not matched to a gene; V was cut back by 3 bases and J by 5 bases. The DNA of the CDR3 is TGCGCCAGCAGCTGGGGACAGGGCGGGGACGAGCAGTACTTC. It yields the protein CASSWGQGGDEQYF.

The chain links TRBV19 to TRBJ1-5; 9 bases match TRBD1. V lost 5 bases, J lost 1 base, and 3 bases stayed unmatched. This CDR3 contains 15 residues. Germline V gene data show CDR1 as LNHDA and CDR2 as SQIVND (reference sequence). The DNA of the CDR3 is TGTGCCAGTAGTCGGACAGGGGCAAGCAATCAGCCCCAGCATTTT. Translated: CASSRTGASNQPQHF.

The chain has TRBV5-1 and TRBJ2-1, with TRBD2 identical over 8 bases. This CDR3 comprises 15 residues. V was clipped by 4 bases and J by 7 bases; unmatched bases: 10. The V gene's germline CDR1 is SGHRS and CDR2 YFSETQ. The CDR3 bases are TGCGCCAGCAGCCATCCCAGCGGGGGAGGGAATGAGCAGTTCTTC. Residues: CASSHPSGGGNEQFF.

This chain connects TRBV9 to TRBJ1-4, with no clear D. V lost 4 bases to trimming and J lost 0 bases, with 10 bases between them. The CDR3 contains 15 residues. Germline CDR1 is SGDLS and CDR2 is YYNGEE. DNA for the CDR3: TGTGCCAGCAGCACTAACGTTGCAACTAATGAAAAACTGTTTTTT. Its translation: CASSTNVATNEKLFF.

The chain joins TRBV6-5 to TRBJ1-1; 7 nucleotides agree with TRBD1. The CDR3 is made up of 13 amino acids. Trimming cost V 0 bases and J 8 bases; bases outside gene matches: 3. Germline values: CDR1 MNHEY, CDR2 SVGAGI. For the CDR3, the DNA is TGTGCCAGCAGTTACTCGAAGGGACAGGAAGCTTTCTTT. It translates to CASSYSKGQEAFF.

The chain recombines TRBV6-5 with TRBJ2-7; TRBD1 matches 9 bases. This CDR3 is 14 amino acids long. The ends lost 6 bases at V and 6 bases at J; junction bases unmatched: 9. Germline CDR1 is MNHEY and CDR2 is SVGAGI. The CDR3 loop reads CASRTGTGRIEQYF. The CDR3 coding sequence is TGTGCCAGCAGAACCGGGACAGGGAGGATCGAGCAGTACTTC.

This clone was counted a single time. The CDR3 here is CASSPKKTGSQPQHF. CDR3 coding DNA: TGCGCCAGCAGTCCAAAGAAAACAGGGTCTCAGCCCCAGCATTTT. The chain is built from TRBV23-1 and TRBJ1-5; D is perhaps TRBD1 (6 bases). TRBV23-1 is an ORF, with its function uncertain. CDR3 length: 15 amino acids. V lost 4 bases to trimming and J lost 6 bases, with 16 bases between them.

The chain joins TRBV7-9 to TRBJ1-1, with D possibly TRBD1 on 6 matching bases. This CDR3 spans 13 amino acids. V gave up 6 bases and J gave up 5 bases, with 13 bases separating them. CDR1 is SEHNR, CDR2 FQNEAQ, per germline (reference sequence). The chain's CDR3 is CASRNRQVTEAFF. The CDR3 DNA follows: TGTGCCAGCAGAAATAGACAGGTGACTGAAGCTTTCTTT. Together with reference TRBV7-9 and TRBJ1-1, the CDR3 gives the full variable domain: DTGVSQNPRHKITKRGQNVTFRCDPISEHNRLYWYRQTLGQGPEFLTYFQNEAQLEKSRLLSDRFSAERPKGSFSTLEIQRTEQGDSAMYLCASRNRQVTEAFFGQGTRLTVV.

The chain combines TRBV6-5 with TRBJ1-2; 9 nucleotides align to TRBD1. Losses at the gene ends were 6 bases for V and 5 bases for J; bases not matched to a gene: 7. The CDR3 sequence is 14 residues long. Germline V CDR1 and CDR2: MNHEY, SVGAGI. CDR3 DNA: TGTGCCAGCAGCCTGGGACAGGGCCGGTATGGCTACACCTTC. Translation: CASSLGQGRYGYTF.

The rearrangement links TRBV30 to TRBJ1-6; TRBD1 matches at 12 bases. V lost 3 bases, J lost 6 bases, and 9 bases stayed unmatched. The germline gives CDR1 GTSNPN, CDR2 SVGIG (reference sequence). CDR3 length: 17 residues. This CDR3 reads CAWREPGQGARNSPLHF. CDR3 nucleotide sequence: TGTGCCTGGAGAGAGCCGGGACAGGGGGCGCGTAATTCACCCCTCCACTTT.